This T cell receptor beta chain was found in a study of cytomegalovirus exposure and HLA in healthy donors. Study findings and constraints: Later analysis suggested most CMV-associated TCR beta chains were HLA-restricted. A later analysis showed HLA-associated TCR beta chains outstripping equally common others in clonal expansion. Later findings reportedly placed an Asian-associated ancestry cluster below the roughly 660-donor mean for N-insertions.

PCR employed 60 Vbeta and 13 Jbeta primers. Some clones are missing from TCRdb's copy, which holds only in-frame ones; the method was immunoSEQ multiplex PCR. This table has 90,000 or so clones, roughly 71% appearing once. The CDR3 extends over 11 amino acids. Trimming stripped 2 bases from V and 10 bases from J, with 6 bases between. Germline-derived CDR1 and CDR2 are SGHTA and FQGNSA. Concerning this clone itself: Its antigen is as yet unknown.

This receptor was taken from a man aged 50-59 years in good health and CMV-seronegative. V usage is TRBV7-2 and J usage is TRBJ2-1, with D perhaps TRBD1 (5 bases). Material: PBMCs. CDR3 sequence reads: CASSLRTEQFF. Written as DNA, the CDR3 is TGTGCCAGCAGCTTACGGACAGAGCAGTTCTTC.